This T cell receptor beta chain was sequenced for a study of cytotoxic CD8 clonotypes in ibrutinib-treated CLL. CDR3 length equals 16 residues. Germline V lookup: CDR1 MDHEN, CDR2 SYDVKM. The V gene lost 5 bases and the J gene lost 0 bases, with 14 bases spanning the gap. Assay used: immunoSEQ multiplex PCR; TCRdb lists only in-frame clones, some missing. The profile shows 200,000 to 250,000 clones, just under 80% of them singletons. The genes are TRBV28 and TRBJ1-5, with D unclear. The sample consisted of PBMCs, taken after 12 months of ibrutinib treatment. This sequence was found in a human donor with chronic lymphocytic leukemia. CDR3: CASSPSVRGSNQPQHF. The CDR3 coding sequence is TGTGCCAGCAGTCCGTCGGTGCGGGGTAGCAATCAGCCCCAGCATTTT.